The 9 T cell receptor beta chains below all came from one sample that was sequenced in a study of immune heterogeneity within non-small cell lung tumors. Template came from bulk tumor genomic DNA, at roughly 600 ng per sample. Taken during surgery, several biopsies per primary tumor were spaced as far apart as possible within the tumor mass. These patients got curative surgery after being newly diagnosed with untreated non-small cell lung cancer. Amplification of TCR beta CDR3 was performed by multiplex PCR with 32 V and 13 J primers. TCRdb re-analysed the multiplex PCR reads in MiXCR, keeping a single row per CDR3 protein. This table holds 20,000 to 25,000 distinct CDR3 sequences, 27% found once. The sample consisted of lung tumor tissue. The source of these receptors is a man aged 40-49 years with non-small cell lung cancer.

Concerning this clonotype itself: This sequence may be a read error, since a much larger clone differs from it by one base. V is TRBV30 and J is TRBJ1-6; D not resolved. V lost 3 bases, J lost 4 bases, and 7 bases lay in between. This CDR3 comprises 13 residues. The germline V gene encodes CDR1 GTSNPN and CDR2 SVGIG (reference sequence). CDR3 sequence reads: CAWSLHYNSPLHF. DNA of the CDR3: TGTGCCTGGAGCTTACATTATAATTCACCCCTCCACTTT.

With respect to this clonotype: This could be a read error, since a much larger clone is one nucleotide away. The rearrangement joins TRBV25-1 to TRBJ1-1; D is ambiguous. This CDR3 has 15 residues. Germline-derived CDR1 and CDR2 are MGHDK and SYGVNS. The CDR3 DNA follows: TGTGCCAGCAGTGACCTGGGCAACCCGAACACTGAATCTTTCTTT. Protein: CASSDLGNPNTESFF.

This clonotype was counted once. A read error may produce the germline difference seen at one junction end. V is TRBV5-1 and J is TRBJ1-1; 8 bases match TRBD1. This CDR3 spans 14 amino acids. Germline CDR1 reads SGHRS; CDR2 reads YFSETQ. This CDR3 is CASSSQGGNNEAFF. In nucleotides, the CDR3 is TGCGCCAGCAGCTCACAGGGGGGGAACAATGAAGCTTTCTTT.

This clonotype is medium-sized within its sample. The chain uses TRBV20-1 and TRBJ2-7, with 7 nucleotides matching TRBD1. V trimming: 2 bases; J trimming: 3 bases; junction bases outside the gene matches: 7. The CDR3 is 14 amino acids. CDR1 and CDR2 (germline): DFQATT, SNEGSKA (reference sequence). Here the CDR3 reads CSARSTGLRYEQYF. DNA of the CDR3: TGCAGTGCTAGATCGACAGGGCTCCGCTACGAGCAGTACTTC.

This chain connects TRBV6-1 to TRBJ2-5, with 10 bases aligning to TRBD1. The CDR3 has 17 amino acids. V trimming: 6 bases; J trimming: 6 bases; junction bases outside the gene matches: 16. The V gene's germline CDR1 is MNHNS and CDR2 SASEGT. The CDR3 coding sequence is TGTGCCAGCAGCTGGCGCCAGTCGGGACAGGGGCCGCAGACCCAGTACTTC. Translation: CASSWRQSGQGPQTQYF.

Points on this clonotype: The junction departs from the called germline gene at one end, perhaps through a read error. V usage is TRBV3-1 and J usage is TRBJ1-1; D is undetermined. From germline, CDR1 is LGHDT and CDR2 YNNKEL (reference sequence). There are 12 residues in the CDR3. The CDR3 spells CASSSGHRGSLF. The CDR3 DNA follows: TGTGCCAGCAGCTCCGGCCACCGAGGGTCTCTCTTT.

On this clonotype itself: This clone may be a read error of a much larger clone one base away. The conserved closing phenylalanine or tryptophan is absent in this CDR3, likely reflecting a read error. V is TRBV5-5 and J is TRBJ1-2, with 7 bases aligning to TRBD1. This CDR3 comprises 13 residues. CDR1 is SGHKS and CDR2 is YYEKEE in the germline V gene (reference sequence). J gave up 2 bases and V 4 bases, and 2 bases lay outside the gene matches. CDR3 sequence reads: CASSPDRNYGYTL. CDR3 in DNA: TGTGCCAGCAGCCCGGACAGGAACTATGGCTACACCTTA.

The J gene is TRBJ2-3, the V gene TRBV11-2; 7 bases agree with TRBD2. The CDR3 is 14 amino acids. Germline values: CDR1 SGHAT, CDR2 FQNNGV. J gave up 6 bases and V 5 bases, and 8 bases lay outside the gene matches. The DNA of the CDR3 is TGTGCCAGCAGCCAGGGACTATTTAGGGATACGCAGTATTTT. Protein product: CASSQGLFRDTQYF.

This clonotype was recorded a few times. The V gene is TRBV18, the J gene TRBJ1-3; weak D call: TRBD1 (6 bases). The CDR3 spans 17 residues. Trimming removed 3 bases at V and 0 bases at J, with 15 bases between. Per germline, CDR1 KGHSH and CDR2 LQKENI. The CDR3 loop is CASSPVGGLPSGNTIYF. The CDR3 nucleotides are TGTGCCAGCTCACCCGTCGGGGGCCTCCCCTCTGGAAACACCATATATTTT.